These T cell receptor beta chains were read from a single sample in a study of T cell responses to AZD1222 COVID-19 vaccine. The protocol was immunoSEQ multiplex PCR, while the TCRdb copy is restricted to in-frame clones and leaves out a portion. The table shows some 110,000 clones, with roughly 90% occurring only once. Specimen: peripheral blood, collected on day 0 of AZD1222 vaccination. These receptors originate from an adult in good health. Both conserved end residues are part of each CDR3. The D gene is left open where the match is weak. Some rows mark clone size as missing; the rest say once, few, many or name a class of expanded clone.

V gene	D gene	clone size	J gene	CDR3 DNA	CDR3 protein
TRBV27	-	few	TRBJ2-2	TGTGCCAGCAGTTACGGAGTGGCAGAGCTGTTTTTT	CASSYGVAELFF
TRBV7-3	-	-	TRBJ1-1	TGTGCCAGCAGCTTAAATGGAGGGGCCACTGAAGCTTTCTTT	CASSLNGGATEAFF
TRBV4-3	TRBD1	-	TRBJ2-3	TGCGCCAGCAGCCAAGATTACAGGGGAAGCACAGATACGCAGTATTTT	CASSQDYRGSTDTQYF
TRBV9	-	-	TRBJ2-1	TGTGCCAGCAGCCCCCGGGGCTTTTCGCATGAGCAGTTCTTC	CASSPRGFSHEQFF
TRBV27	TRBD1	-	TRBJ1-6	TGTGCCAGCAGTTTTGGGACAGGGTATTCTTCACCCCTCCACTTT	CASSFGTGYSSPLHF
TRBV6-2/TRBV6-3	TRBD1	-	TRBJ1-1	TGTGCCAGCAGTAAACAGGGGATGGGCACTGAAGCTTTCTTT	CASSKQGMGTEAFF
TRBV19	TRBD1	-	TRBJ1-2	TGTGCCAGTTGGCGTGAGGGGGCGCAAAACTATGGCTACACCTTC	CASWREGAQNYGYTF
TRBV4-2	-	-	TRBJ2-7	TGTGCCAGCAGCCAAGAAAGAGGAGGGTTACTAGGATCCACCTACGAGCAGTACTTC	CASSQERGGLLGSTYEQYF
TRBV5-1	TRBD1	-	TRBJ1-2	TGCGCCAGCAGCCTAACCGGGACAGGGGGCGCGAACTATGGCTACACCTTC	CASSLTGTGGANYGYTF
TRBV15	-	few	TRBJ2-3	TGTGCCACCAGCAGAGATAACACTCGGGCGGGTGGCGTTACGCAGTATTTT	CATSRDNTRAGGVTQYF
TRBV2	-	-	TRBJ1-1	TGTGCCAGCAGTGAAAAGGAAGGCCTTACTGAAGCTTTCTTT	CASSEKEGLTEAFF